These 6 T cell receptor beta chains were all obtained from the same sample, sequenced in a study of T cell repertoires in cytomegalovirus infection. For these receptors, no antigen is known. TCRdb redid the calling of the reads with MiXCR, one entry per CDR3 protein. The sample shows 700,000 to 950,000 distinct CDR3 sequences, approximately 29% of them seen only once. The sample here was cultured CD8+ T cells from PBMCs, taken from culture after CMV antigen stimulation. The receptors were gathered from a human donor in good health (CMV status not recorded). Some clones in this sample may be carry-over from other donors' samples.

There are many counts of this clonotype. The chain couples TRBV7-2 to TRBJ2-1; TRBD2 agrees at 8 bases. The CDR3 sequence is 15 residues long. The germline gives CDR1 SGHTA, CDR2 FQGNSA. With V trimmed by 1 base and J by 7 bases, 6 bases remained unmatched. CDR3 bases: TGTGCCAGCAGCTTAGATGCAGCGGGGGCGAATGAGCAGTTCTTC. Translated: CASSLDAAGANEQFF.

The chain employs TRBV29-1 and TRBJ2-3; 8 nucleotides agree with TRBD2. The V gene's germline CDR1 is SQVTM and CDR2 ANQGSEA. V shed 7 bases and J 7 bases; nucleotides not matched to a gene: 16. The CDR3 runs to 15 residues. The CDR3 nucleotides read TGCAGCGCCTACAGCGGGGGCCGGGACGGTTATACGCAGTATTTT. It yields the protein CSAYSGGRDGYTQYF.

This clonotype was counted at least ten times. The gene calls are TRBV7-8 and TRBJ2-1; D may correspond to TRBD1 or TRBD2 (6 bases each). This CDR3 has 16 amino acids. Between the trimmed V and J ends, which lost 2 bases and 3 bases, there was a span of 14 bases. Germline V gene lookup returns CDR1 SGHVS and CDR2 FQNEAQ. CDR3 sequence: CASSLPPGGHYNEQFF. In nucleotides, the CDR3 is TGTGCCAGCAGCTTACCCCCCGGGGGACACTACAATGAGCAGTTCTTC. The variable domain in full, completed from reference TRBV7-8 and TRBJ2-1, reads GAGVSQSPRYKVAKRGQDVALRCDPISGHVSLFWYQQALGQGPEFLTYFQNEAQLDKSGLPSDRFFAERPEGSVSTLKIQRTQQEDSAVYLCASSLPPGGHYNEQFFGPGTRLTVL.

This clonotype has more than one count but fewer than ten. J is TRBJ2-5 and V is TRBV25-1; D perhaps matches TRBD2 (5 bases). Trimming shortened V by 8 bases and J by 4 bases, and 17 bases separated the two germline ends. This CDR3 contains 14 residues. The germline V gene has CDR1 MGHDK and CDR2 SYGVNS. The CDR3 spells CASEGPRGRETQYF. In DNA form, the CDR3 reads TGTGCCAGCGAAGGCCCGAGAGGGCGAGAGACCCAGTACTTC. Using reference TRBV25-1 and TRBJ2-5 for the parts outside the CDR3, the full variable domain is EADIYQTPRYLVIGTGKKITLECSQTMGHDKMYWYQQDPGMELHLIHYSYGVNSTEKGDLSSESTVSRIRTEHFPLTLESARPSHTSQYLCASEGPRGRETQYFGPGTRLLVL.

This clonotype was observed a handful of times. This rearrangement joins TRBV2 to TRBJ2-3; TRBD2 aligns across 10 bases. Germline CDR1 and CDR2: SNHLY and FYNNEI. CDR3 size: 18 residues. Trimming removed 0 bases from V and 2 bases from J; junction bases left unmatched: 8. The CDR3 here is CASSEALIAGGDTDTQYF. CDR3 coding DNA: TGTGCCAGCAGTGAAGCGCTTATAGCGGGGGGTGACACAGATACGCAGTATTTT.

The V call is TRBV7-3, the J call TRBJ1-1; D not resolved. The germline gives CDR1 SGHTA, CDR2 FQGTGA. The CDR3 is made up of 14 amino acids. Trimming stripped 1 base from V and 1 base from J, with 7 bases between. The CDR3 DNA reads as TGTGCCAGCAGCTTAAGTTCAGAGAACACTGAAGCTTTCTTT. It specifies CASSLSSENTEAFF.